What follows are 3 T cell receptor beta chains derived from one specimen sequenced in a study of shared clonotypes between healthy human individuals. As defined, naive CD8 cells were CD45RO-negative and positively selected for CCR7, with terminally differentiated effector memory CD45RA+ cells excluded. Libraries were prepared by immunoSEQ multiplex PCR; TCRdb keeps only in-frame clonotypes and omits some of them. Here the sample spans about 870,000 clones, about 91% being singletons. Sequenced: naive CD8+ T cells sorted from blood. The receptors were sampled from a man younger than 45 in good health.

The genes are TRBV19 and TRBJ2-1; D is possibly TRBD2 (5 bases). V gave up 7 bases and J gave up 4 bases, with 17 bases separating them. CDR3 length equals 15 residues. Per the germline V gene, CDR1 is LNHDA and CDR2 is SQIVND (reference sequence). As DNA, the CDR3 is TGTGCCAGTACCCCGAGCGGAGTTGAATACAATGAGCAGTTCTTC. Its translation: CASTPSGVEYNEQFF.

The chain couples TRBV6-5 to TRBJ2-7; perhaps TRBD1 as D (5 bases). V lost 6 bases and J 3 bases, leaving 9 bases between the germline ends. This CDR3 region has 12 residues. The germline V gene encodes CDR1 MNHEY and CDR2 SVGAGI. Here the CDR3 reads CASRAGFYEQYF. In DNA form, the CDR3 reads TGTGCCAGCAGGGCAGGGTTCTACGAGCAGTACTTC.

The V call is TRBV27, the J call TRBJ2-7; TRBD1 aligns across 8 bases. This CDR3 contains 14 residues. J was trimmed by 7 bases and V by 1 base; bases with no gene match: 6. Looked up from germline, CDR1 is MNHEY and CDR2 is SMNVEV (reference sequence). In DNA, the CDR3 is TGTGCCAGCAGTTTATTCAGGGGGCAGAGGGAGCAGTACTTC. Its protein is CASSLFRGQREQYF.